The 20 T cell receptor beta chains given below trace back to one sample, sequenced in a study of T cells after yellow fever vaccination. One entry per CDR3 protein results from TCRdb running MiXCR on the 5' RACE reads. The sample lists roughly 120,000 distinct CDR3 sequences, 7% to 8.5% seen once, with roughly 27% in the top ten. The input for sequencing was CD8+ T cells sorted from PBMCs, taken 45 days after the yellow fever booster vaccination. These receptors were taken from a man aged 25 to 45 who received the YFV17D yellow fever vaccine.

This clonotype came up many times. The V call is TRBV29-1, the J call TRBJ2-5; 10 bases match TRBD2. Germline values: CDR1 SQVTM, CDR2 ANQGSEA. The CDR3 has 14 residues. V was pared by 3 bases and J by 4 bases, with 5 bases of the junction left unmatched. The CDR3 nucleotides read TGCAGCGTTGAGCTAGCGGGAGAGGTAGAGACCCAGTACTTC. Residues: CSVELAGEVETQYF.

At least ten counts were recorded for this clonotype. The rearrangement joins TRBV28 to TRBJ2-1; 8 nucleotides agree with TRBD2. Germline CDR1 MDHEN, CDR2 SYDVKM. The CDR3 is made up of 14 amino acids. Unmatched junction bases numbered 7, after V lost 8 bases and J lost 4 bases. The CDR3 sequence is CASERETTYNEQFF. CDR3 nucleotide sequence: TGTGCCAGCGAGCGGGAGACAACATACAATGAGCAGTTCTTC.

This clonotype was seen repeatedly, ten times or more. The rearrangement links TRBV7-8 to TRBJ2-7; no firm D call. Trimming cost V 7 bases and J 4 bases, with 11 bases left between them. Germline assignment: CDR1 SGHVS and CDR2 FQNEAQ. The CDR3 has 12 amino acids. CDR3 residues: CASKKDGYEQYF. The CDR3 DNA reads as TGTGCCAGCAAGAAAGACGGATACGAGCAGTACTTC.

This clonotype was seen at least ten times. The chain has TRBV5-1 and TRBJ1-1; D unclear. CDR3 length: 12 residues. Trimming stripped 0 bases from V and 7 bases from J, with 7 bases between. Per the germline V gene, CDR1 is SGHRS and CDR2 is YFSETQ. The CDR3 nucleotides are TGCGCCAGCAGCTTGGTAGAAAATGAAGCTTTCTTT. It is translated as CASSLVENEAFF.

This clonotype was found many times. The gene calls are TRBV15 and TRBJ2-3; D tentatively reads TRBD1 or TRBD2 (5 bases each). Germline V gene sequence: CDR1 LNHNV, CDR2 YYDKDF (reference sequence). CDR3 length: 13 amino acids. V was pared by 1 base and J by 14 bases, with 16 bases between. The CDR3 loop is CATSRANEGRPYF. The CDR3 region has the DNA TGTGCCACCAGCAGAGCGAACGAGGGGCGACCGTATTTT.

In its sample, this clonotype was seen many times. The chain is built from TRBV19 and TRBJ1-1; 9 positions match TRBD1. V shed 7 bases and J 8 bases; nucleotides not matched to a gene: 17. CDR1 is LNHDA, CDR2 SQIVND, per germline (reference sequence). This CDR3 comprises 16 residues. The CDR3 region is CASTETGPGTGTEAFF. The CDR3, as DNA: TGTGCCAGTACTGAGACGGGTCCCGGGACAGGGACCGAAGCTTTCTTT.

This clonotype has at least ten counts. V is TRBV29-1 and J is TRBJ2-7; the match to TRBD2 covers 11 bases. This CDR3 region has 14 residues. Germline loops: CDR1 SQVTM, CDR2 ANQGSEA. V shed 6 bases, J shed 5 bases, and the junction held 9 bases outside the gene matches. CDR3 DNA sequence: TGCAGCGTCGGGGGACTAGCGGAGCGGAACGAGCAGTACTTC. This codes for CSVGGLAERNEQYF.

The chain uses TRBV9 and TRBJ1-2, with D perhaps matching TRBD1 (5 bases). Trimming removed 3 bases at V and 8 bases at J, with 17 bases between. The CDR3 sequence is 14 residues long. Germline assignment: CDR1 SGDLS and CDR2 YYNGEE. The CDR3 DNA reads TGTGCCAGCAGCGCAGTGGGGACGGGAGAGGGCTACACCTTC. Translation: CASSAVGTGEGYTF.

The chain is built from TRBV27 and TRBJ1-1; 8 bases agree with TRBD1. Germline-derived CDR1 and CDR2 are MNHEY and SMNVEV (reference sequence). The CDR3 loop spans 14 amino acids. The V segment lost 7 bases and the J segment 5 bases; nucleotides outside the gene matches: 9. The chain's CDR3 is CASTSGQGDTEAFF. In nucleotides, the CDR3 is TGTGCCAGCACCTCAGGACAGGGAGATACTGAAGCTTTCTTT.

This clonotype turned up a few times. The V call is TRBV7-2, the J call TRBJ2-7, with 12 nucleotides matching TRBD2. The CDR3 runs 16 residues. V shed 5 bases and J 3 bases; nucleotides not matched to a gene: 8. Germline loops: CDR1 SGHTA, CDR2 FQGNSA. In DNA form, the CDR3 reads TGTGCCAGCAGCACCCCTAGCGGGAGGGCTCTCTACGAGCAGTACTTC. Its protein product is CASSTPSGRALYEQYF.

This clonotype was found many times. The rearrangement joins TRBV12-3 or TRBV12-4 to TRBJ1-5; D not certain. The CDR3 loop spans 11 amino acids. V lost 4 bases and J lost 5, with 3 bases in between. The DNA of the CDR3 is TGTGCCAGCAGTTCGGATCAGCCCCAGCATTTT. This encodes CASSSDQPQHF.

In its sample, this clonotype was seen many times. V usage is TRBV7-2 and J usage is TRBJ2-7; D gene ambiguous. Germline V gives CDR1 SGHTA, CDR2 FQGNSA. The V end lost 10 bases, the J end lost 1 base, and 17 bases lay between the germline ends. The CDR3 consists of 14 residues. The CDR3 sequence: CATGESGQSYEQYF. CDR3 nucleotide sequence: TGTGCCACTGGGGAAAGTGGGCAGTCCTACGAGCAGTACTTC.

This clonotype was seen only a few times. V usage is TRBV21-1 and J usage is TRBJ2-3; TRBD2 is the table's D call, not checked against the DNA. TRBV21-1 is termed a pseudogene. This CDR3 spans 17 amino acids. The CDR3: CASSKENGTSPTDTQYF. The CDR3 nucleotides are TGTGCCAGCAGCAAAGAGAATGGGACTAGCCCCACAGATACGCAGTATTTT.

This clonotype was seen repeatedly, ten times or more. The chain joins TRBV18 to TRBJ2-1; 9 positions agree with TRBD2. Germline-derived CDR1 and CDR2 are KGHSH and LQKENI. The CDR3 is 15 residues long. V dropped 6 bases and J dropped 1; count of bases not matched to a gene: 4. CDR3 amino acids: CASSPAGGSYNEQFF. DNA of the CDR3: TGTGCCAGCTCCCCAGCGGGAGGTTCCTACAATGAGCAGTTCTTC.

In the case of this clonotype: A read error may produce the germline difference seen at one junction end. The CDR3 region has the DNA TGTGCCAGCAGCTCAGCCGGGGGGGTGGGCGAGCTGTACTTC. Translation gives CASSSAGGVGELYF. The V gene is TRBV7-8, the J gene TRBJ2-7; 8 bases are a match to TRBD2. In germline, CDR1 is SGHVS, CDR2 FQNEAQ. The CDR3 is 14 amino acids.

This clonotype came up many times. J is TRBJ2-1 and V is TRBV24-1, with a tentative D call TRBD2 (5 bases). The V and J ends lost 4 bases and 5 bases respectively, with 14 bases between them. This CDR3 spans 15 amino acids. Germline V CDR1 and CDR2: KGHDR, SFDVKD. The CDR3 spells CATSDLGSRNNEQFF. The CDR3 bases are TGTGCCACCAGTGACCTGGGGAGCCGGAACAATGAGCAGTTCTTC.

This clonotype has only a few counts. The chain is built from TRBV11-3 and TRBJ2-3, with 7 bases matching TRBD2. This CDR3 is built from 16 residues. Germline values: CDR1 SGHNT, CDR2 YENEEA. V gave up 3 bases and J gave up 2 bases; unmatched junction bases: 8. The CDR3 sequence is CASSFPTSELTDTQYF. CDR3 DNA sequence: TGTGCCAGCAGCTTCCCTACTAGCGAACTCACAGATACGCAGTATTTT.

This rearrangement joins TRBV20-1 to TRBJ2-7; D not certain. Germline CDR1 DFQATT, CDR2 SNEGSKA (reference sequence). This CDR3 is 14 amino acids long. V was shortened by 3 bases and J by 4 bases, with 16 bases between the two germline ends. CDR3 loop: CSASLLADGYEQYF. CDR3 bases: TGCAGTGCTAGTCTTTTGGCGGATGGGTACGAGCAGTACTTC.

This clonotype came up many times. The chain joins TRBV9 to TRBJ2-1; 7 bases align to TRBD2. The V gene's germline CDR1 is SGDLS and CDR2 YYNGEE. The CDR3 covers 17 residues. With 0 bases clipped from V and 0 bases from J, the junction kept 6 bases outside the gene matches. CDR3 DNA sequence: TGTGCCAGCAGCGTAGAAACTAGCGCGTCCTCCTACAATGAGCAGTTCTTC. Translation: CASSVETSASSYNEQFF.

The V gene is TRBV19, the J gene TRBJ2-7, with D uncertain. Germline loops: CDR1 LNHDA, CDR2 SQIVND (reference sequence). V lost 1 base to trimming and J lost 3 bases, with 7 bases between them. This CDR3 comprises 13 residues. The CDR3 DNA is TGTGCCAGTAGTATAGGACTGAACTACGAGCAGTACTTC. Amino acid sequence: CASSIGLNYEQYF.